The rows below give T cell receptor beta chains drawn from one sample of a study of blood T cell repertoires in COVID-19. Method: immunoSEQ multiplex PCR; TCRdb's copy keeps in-frame clones and lacks some. The sample gives some 100,000 clones, roughly 79% of which show up once; 16% is in the top ten. Material for sequencing was peripheral blood. These receptors all come from a human donor in a cohort sampled during active COVID-19. Both conserved end residues are part of each CDR3. A D gene is named only where the DNA matches it firmly. Expanded clones are given a class, and other clones once, few, many or no size at all.

>TRBV2|.|.|TRBJ1-1
TGTGCCAGCAGTGCACAGGGACACACTGAAGCTTTCTTT
CASSAQGHTEAFF
>TRBV5-6|.|TRBD2|TRBJ2-7
TGTGCCAGCAGCTTTCCCTCGAGCGGGGGGCAGGATCCGTACTTC
CASSFPSSGGQDPYF
>TRBV28|.|TRBD1|TRBJ2-7
TGTGCCAGCAGTTTATTCTCAGGGGGTCGGTACGAGCAGTACTTC
CASSLFSGGRYEQYF
>TRBV10-2|.|TRBD1|TRBJ2-7
TGCGCCAGCGGAAGACAGGGGCCGTACGAGCAGTACTTC
CASGRQGPYEQYF
>TRBV7-2|.|TRBD1|TRBJ1-1
TGTGCCAGCAGCCGACAGGGATACACTGAAGCTTTCTTT
CASSRQGYTEAFF
>TRBV18|.|.|TRBJ1-1
TGTGCCAGCTCAACGACAGGGAACACTGAAGCTTTCTTT
CASSTTGNTEAFF
>TRBV7-2|.|TRBD1|TRBJ2-7
TGTGCCGTGCAGGGACAGGGGGCCTACGAGCAGTACTTC
CAVQGQGAYEQYF
>TRBV6-5|.|.|TRBJ1-3
TGTGCCAGCAGAAGGAGGGCCTCTGGAAACACCATATATTTT
CASRRRASGNTIYF
>TRBV11-2|.|TRBD1|TRBJ1-3
TGTGCCAGCAGCTTAAACACAGGGGGCTACGGAAACACCATATATTTT
CASSLNTGGYGNTIYF
>TRBV28|once|.|TRBJ2-2
TGTGCCAGCAGTTACCCCGGTCGCACCGGGGAGCTGTTTTTT
CASSYPGRTGELFF
>TRBV6-6|.|.|TRBJ2-7
TGTGCCAGCAATCAGGCGTACGAGCAGTACTTC
CASNQAYEQYF
>TRBV28|few|.|TRBJ1-2
TGTGCCAGCAGCGAAGTCAGCTATGGCTACACCTTC
CASSEVSYGYTF
>TRBV19|.|TRBD1|TRBJ1-6
TGTGCCAGTAGGCCGGGACAGGATAATTCACCCCTCCACTTT
CASRPGQDNSPLHF
>TRBV20-1|.|TRBD1|TRBJ1-2
TGCAGTGCTAGTCCAGGGGGCCGGGACAGAAGTGGCTACACCTTC
CSASPGGRDRSGYTF
>TRBV19|.|.|TRBJ1-5
TGTGCCAGTAGTATAACGGGATTTGGCAATCAGCCCCAGCATTTT
CASSITGFGNQPQHF
>TRBV28|.|TRBD1|TRBJ2-2
TGTGCCAGCAGCCAGGGGGTCCGAGCCGGGGAGCTGTTTTTT
CASSQGVRAGELFF
>TRBV19|.|TRBD1|TRBJ1-6
TGTGCCAGTAGTATCCGGACAGGGAGGAATTCACCCCTCCACTTT
CASSIRTGRNSPLHF
>TRBV6-5|.|TRBD2|TRBJ2-1
TGTGCCAGCAGGAGCGGGGTAGGTCACAATGAGCAGTTCTTC
CASRSGVGHNEQFF
>TRBV2|.|TRBD1|TRBJ1-5
TGTGCCAGCTCGGGACAGTACAATCAGCCCCAGCATTTT
CASSGQYNQPQHF
>TRBV6-5|.|.|TRBJ1-2
TGTGCCAGCAGCCCCGGGCCACCTCGGGACTACACCTTC
CASSPGPPRDYTF
>TRBV19|.|.|TRBJ2-1
TGTGCCAGTAGTATAAGCGGGCTCTACAATGAACAGTTCTTC
CASSISGLYNEQFF